This section outlines one T cell receptor (beta chain) sequence together with its context. This specimen comes from a study of blood T cell repertoires in COVID-19. In the original workflow: Amplified reference gene primers provided the basis for estimating nucleated cell counts. Method: immunoSEQ multiplex PCR; TCRdb's copy keeps in-frame clones and lacks some. V and J calls and clone size are given by that table; D and trimming were obtained from the DNA. This table has approximately 80,000 clones, around 84% appearing once. V dropped 4 bases and J dropped 7 bases, with 16 bases sitting between them. There are 15 residues in the CDR3. Germline V gene lookup returns CDR1 SGHTA and CDR2 FQGNSA.

The chain combines TRBV7-2 with TRBJ1-4; possible D gene TRBD1, 6 bases. The sequenced sample consisted of peripheral blood. The source of this sequence is a middle-aged man with acute or convalescent COVID-19. In DNA, the CDR3 is TGTGCCAGCAGCTCGCTCACAGGGTTGTTTGAAAAACTGTTTTTT. The encoded protein is CASSSLTGLFEKLFF.